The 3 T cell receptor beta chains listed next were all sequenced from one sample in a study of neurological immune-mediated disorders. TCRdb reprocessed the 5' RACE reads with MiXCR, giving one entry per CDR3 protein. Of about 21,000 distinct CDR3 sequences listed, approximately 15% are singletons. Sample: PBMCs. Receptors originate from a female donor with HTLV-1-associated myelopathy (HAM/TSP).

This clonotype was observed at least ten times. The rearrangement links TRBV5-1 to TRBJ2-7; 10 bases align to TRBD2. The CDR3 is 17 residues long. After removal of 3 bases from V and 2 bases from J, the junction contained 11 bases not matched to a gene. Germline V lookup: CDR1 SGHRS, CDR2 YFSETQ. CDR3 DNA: TGCGCCAGCAGCTCCTCCACTAGCGGGGAGATCCCCTACGAGCAGTACTTC. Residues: CASSSSTSGEIPYEQYF. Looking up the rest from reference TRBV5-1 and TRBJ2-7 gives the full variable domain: KAGVTQTPRYLIKTRGQQVTLSCSPISGHRSVSWYQQTPGQGLQFLFEYFSETQRNKGNFPGRFSGRQFSNSRSEMNVSTLELGDSALYLCASSSSTSGEIPYEQYFGPGTRLTVT.

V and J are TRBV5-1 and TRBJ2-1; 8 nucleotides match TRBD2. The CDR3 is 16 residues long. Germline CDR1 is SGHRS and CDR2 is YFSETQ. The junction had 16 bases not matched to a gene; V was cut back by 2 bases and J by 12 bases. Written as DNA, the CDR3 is TGCGCCAGCAGCTTCGGTAGCGGGATTTTCACGGATACGCAGTTCTTC. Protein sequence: CASSFGSGIFTDTQFF.

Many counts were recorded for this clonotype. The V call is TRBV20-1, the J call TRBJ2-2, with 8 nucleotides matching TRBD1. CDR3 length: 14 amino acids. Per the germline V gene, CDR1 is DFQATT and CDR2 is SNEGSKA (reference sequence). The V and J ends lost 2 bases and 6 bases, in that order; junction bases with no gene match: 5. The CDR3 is CSARTGQGAGELFF. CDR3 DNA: TGCAGTGCTAGAACCGGACAGGGCGCCGGGGAGCTGTTTTTT.